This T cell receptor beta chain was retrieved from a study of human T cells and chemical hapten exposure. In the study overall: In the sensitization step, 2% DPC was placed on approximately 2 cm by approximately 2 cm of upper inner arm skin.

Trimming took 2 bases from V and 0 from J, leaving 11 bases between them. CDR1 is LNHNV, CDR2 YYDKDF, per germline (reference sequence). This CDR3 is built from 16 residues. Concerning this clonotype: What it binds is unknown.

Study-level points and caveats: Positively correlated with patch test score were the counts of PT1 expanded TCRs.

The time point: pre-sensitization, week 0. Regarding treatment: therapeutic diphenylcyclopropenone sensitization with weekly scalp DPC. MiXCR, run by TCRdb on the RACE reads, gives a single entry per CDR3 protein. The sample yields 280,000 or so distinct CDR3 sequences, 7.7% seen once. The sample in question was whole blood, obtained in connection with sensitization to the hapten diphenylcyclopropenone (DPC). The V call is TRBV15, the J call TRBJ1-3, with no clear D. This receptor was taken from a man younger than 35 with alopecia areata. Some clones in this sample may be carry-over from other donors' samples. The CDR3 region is CATSRMDWYSGNTIYF. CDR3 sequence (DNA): TGTGCCACCAGCAGAATGGACTGGTACTCTGGAAACACCATATATTTT.